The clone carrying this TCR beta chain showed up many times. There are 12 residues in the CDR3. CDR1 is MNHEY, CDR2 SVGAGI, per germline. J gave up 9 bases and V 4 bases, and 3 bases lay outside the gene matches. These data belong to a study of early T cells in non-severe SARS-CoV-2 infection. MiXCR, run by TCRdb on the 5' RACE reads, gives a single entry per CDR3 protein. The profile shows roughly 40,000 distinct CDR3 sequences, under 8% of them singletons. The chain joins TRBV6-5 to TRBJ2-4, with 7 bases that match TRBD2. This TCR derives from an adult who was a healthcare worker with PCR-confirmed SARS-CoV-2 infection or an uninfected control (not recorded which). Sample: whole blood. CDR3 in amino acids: CASSSRGGIQYF. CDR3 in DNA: TGTGCCAGCAGTTCCCGCGGGGGCATTCAGTACTTC.